The 9 T cell receptor beta chains below were found in one sample sequenced in a study of blood T cell repertoires in COVID-19. Only in-frame clones appear in the TCRdb table, and some are missing; sequencing was by immunoSEQ multiplex PCR. The data show about 210,000 clones, with around 80% seen just once and more than 10% held by the top ten. Sequencing was carried out using peripheral blood. The receptor set was obtained from a middle-aged woman with acute or convalescent COVID-19.

This clone was detected once. Compared with germline, one end of the junction differs, possibly owing to a read error. The genes are TRBV5-1 and TRBJ2-1; possibly TRBD2 for D (6 bases). Looked up from germline, CDR1 is SGHRS and CDR2 is YFSETQ. This CDR3 has 14 amino acids. The CDR3 spells CASSFRDSDNEQFF. The CDR3 coding sequence is TGCGCCAGCAGCTTCCGGGACTCCGACAATGAGCAGTTCTTC.

This CDR3 reads CASSFLGGEQFF. The CDR3 coding sequence is TGTGCCAGCAGCTTCCTAGGAGGCGAGCAGTTCTTC. This chain links TRBV7-9 with TRBJ2-1, with D perhaps matching TRBD2 (5 bases). This CDR3 spans 12 amino acids. The germline V gene has CDR1 SEHNR and CDR2 FQNEAQ (reference sequence). V lost 3 bases and J lost 10, with 10 bases in between.

The chain links TRBV21-1 to TRBJ1-1; TRBD1, as called in the table, went unchecked against the DNA. TRBV21-1 is designated a pseudogene. The CDR3 extends over 15 amino acids. The CDR3 spells CASSTYGGQWTEAFF. The CDR3 DNA follows: TGTGCCAGCAGCACTTATGGGGGACAGTGGACTGAAGCTTTCTTT.

V usage is TRBV27 and J usage is TRBJ1-6; D may be TRBD1 (5 bases). Looked up from germline, CDR1 is MNHEY and CDR2 is SMNVEV (reference sequence). Trimming pared 5 bases from V and 7 bases from J, leaving 21 bases between. The CDR3 contains 17 residues. The CDR3 nucleotides read TGTGCCAGCAGTCCACTTGGGGTAGGGGTGGTCAATTCACCCCTCCACTTT. It translates to CASSPLGVGVVNSPLHF.

The chain has TRBV30 and TRBJ1-2, with D unclear. Germline CDR1 and CDR2: GTSNPN and SVGIG (reference sequence). Trimming took off 2 bases at V and 4 bases at J, with 8 bases between the two ends. There are 12 residues in the CDR3. CDR3 nucleotides: TGTGCCTGGAGTCGACTAATCTATGGCTACACCTTC. It translates to CAWSRLIYGYTF.

This chain's CDR3 is CASSQIQAASPLHF. CDR3 nucleotides: TGTGCCAGCAGCCAGATACAGGCAGCATCACCCCTCCACTTT. The chain combines TRBV11-1 with TRBJ1-6, with D perhaps TRBD1 (5 bases). The length of the CDR3 is 14 residues. Germline V CDR1 and CDR2: SGHAT, FQDESV (reference sequence). V lost 5 bases to trimming and J lost 10 bases, with 15 bases between them.

This chain joins TRBV30 and TRBJ1-1; 10 nucleotides align to TRBD1. Germline loops: CDR1 GTSNPN, CDR2 SVGIG (reference sequence). The junction had 6 bases not matched to a gene; V was cut back by 2 bases and J by 6 bases. This CDR3 is 14 amino acids long. CDR3 bases: TGTGCCTGGAGTAGGGGACAGGGGAGACCTGAAGCTTTCTTT. Its protein is CAWSRGQGRPEAFF.

The chain combines TRBV11-2 with TRBJ2-5; a possible D gene is TRBD1 (5 bases). The length of the CDR3 is 13 residues. From germline, CDR1 is SGHAT and CDR2 FQNNGV. V lost 5 bases and J lost 5, with 12 bases in between. CDR3 loop: CASSKGLGETQYF. CDR3 DNA sequence: TGTGCCAGCAGCAAGGGGCTAGGGGAGACCCAGTACTTC.

The V call is TRBV9, the J call TRBJ2-1; TRBD2 matches 10 bases. Germline-derived CDR1 and CDR2 are SGDLS and YYNGEE. Trimming at V came to 3 bases and at J to 8 bases, leaving 11 bases not matched to a gene. The CDR3 runs to 16 residues. The CDR3 protein is CASSAGLAVVGDEQFF. CDR3 sequence (DNA): TGTGCCAGCAGCGCCGGACTAGCGGTGGTGGGGGATGAGCAGTTCTTC.